This T cell receptor (beta chain) came from a study of post-analysis software for immune sequencing data. Broader study findings: TRBV segments more frequent in patients than in controls numbered roughly 5 and included TRBV5-6, TRBV5-1 and TRBV20-1.

The TCR beta cDNA libraries contained unique molecular identifiers. TCRdb used MiXCR to reprocess the PCR reads, holding one entry per CDR3 protein. The sample records around 180,000 distinct CDR3 sequences, 30% being singletons. This clonotype came up a few times. Its antigen is currently unknown. A junction boundary mismatches the germline segment, possibly from a read error. The CDR3 consists of 15 residues. Looked up from germline, CDR1 is SGHTA and CDR2 is FQGNSA. The chain couples TRBV7-2 to TRBJ2-1, with 7 nucleotides matching TRBD2. Sequencing was done on a sample of blood. The clonotype comes from a girl between 5 and 17 years old with multiple sclerosis. The DNA for the CDR3 is TGTGCCTGCAGCTTAGAGCGCGGGGGCTACAATGAGCAGTTCTTC. Translation: CACSLERGGYNEQFF.